This T cell receptor beta chain was recorded in a study of identical twins. Study findings and constraints: Models came in too low on out-of-frame TCR alpha sharing in monozygotic twins.

V gave up 2 bases and J gave up 2 bases, with 12 bases separating them. Looked up from germline, CDR1 is SGHDN and CDR2 is FVKESK. This CDR3 has 16 residues. Template switching added a universal primer binding site, and final cDNA carried unique molecular identifiers. MiXCR was run by TCRdb on the 5' RACE reads, yielding one entry per CDR3 protein. This table holds 1.5 million to 2 million distinct CDR3 sequences, under 35% found once. On this clonotype: Its target is not known.

Sequences were obtained from cord blood. This TCR came from a newborn girl in good health. The rearrangement uses TRBV14 and TRBJ1-4; D is uncertain. The CDR3 spells CASSQTGRTTNEKLFF. The DNA of the CDR3 is TGTGCCAGCAGCCAAACGGGAAGGACGACTAATGAAAAACTGTTTTTT.